This TCR beta chain appears in the sequencing data of a study of shared T cell receptors in the human thymus. The CDR3 loop spans 14 amino acids. Germline assignment: CDR1 GTSNPN and CDR2 SVGIG (reference sequence). The trim removed 1 base at V and 7 bases at J, leaving 4 bases unmatched. Assay used: immunoSEQ multiplex PCR; TCRdb lists only in-frame clones, some missing. The data contain hundreds of thousands of clones, around three quarters of them singletons. The same data also contributed to another study, on human thymus T cells.

This TCR was sampled from a boy younger than two with a congenital heart defect. The chain has TRBV30 and TRBJ2-1, with TRBD2 matching 10 bases. The sequenced sample consisted of thymocytes. The CDR3 loop is CAWSGTSGLNEQFF. For the CDR3, the DNA is TGTGCCTGGAGTGGGACTAGCGGTTTGAATGAGCAGTTCTTC. Based on the CDR3 plus reference TRBV30 and TRBJ2-1, the full variable domain is SQTIHQWPATLVQPVGSPLSLECTVEGTSNPNLYWYRQAAGRGLQLLFYSVGIGQISSEVPQNLSASRPQDRQFILSSKKLLLSDSGFYLCAWSGTSGLNEQFFGPGTRLTVL.